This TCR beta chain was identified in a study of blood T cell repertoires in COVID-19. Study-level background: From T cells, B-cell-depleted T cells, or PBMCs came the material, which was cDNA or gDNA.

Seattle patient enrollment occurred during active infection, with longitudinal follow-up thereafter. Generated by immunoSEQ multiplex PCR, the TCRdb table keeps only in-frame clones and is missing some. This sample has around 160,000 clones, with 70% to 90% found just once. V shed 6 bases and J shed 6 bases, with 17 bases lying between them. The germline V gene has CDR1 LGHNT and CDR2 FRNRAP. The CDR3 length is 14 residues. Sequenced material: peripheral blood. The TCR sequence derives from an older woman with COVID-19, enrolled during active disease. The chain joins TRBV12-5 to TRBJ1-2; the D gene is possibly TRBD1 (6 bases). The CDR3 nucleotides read TGTGCTAGTGGGTCTATCGACAGGAGGAATGGCTACACCTTC. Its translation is CASGSIDRRNGYTF.